These T cell receptor beta chains were read from a single sample in a study of a mutant IDH1 vaccine in newly diagnosed glioma. Assay: immunoSEQ multiplex PCR; the TCRdb copy retains only in-frame clones and omits some. The sample has roughly 25,000 clones; about three quarters are singletons. Antigens for these TCRs are unknown. This specimen consisted of PBMCs, obtained from a glioma patient whose treatment included an IDH1 peptide vaccine. Receptor source: a middle-aged man with glioma. Both conserved end residues are part of each CDR3. A D gene is named only where the DNA matches it firmly. The size of a clone is reported for some rows only, either as once, few or many, or as a class for expanded clones.

NA	TRBJ2-1	TRBV4-1	TRBD2	TGCGCCAGCAGCCAAAGGCTAGCGGGACGAATGAGCTCCTACAATGAGCAGTTCTTC	CASSQRLAGRMSSYNEQFF
NA	TRBJ2-3	TRBV10-1	TRBD2	TGCGCCAGCAGTGAACTAAAACTAGCGGACACAGATACGCAGTATTTT	CASSELKLADTDTQYF
NA	TRBJ1-2	TRBV5-4	NA	TGTGCCAGCAGCTTGGACAGAGCTAACTATGGCTACACCTTC	CASSLDRANYGYTF
NA	TRBJ1-2	TRBV5-1	NA	TGCGCCAGCACGGCGGGTAACTATGGCTACACCTTC	CASTAGNYGYTF
NA	TRBJ2-1	TRBV4-2	NA	TGTGCCAGCAGCCAAAACAACGGGGAGTTCAATGAGCAGTTCTTC	CASSQNNGEFNEQFF
NA	TRBJ2-3	TRBV7-2	NA	TGTGCCAGCAGCCGCACAGATACGCAGTATTTT	CASSRTDTQYF
few	TRBJ2-1	TRBV6-1	TRBD2	TGTGCCAGCAGGACCTTGGGGGAGGGGGAGCAGTTCTTC	CASRTLGEGEQFF
NA	TRBJ2-2	TRBV2	NA	TGTGCCAGCAGTGTTTTAGGGGCGGGCACCGGGGAGCTGTTTTTT	CASSVLGAGTGELFF
NA	TRBJ2-2	TRBV5-1	TRBD2	TGCGCCAGCAGCGCGACTAGCGGGAACACCGGGGAGCTGTTTTTT	CASSATSGNTGELFF
NA	TRBJ1-1	TRBV7-2	NA	TGTGCCAGCAGTCACAGGGTGTACACTGAAGCTTTCTTT	CASSHRVYTEAFF
NA	TRBJ2-3	TRBV7-9	TRBD1	TGTGCCAGCAGCGTCTCACAGGGGGCGTTTTTCATAGATACGCAGTATTTT	CASSVSQGAFFIDTQYF
few	TRBJ1-1	TRBV30	NA	TGTGCCTGGATGTCAGGGAGGGCTGAAGCTTTCTTT	CAWMSGRAEAFF
NA	TRBJ2-5	TRBV5-6	TRBD1	TGTGCCAGCAGCTTCTCTGCAGGGGGCCAAGAGACCCAGTACTTC	CASSFSAGGQETQYF
NA	TRBJ2-2	TRBV5-1	NA	TGCGCCAGTTCCTCCGGGACGTGGCCCGCCGGGGAGCTGTTTTTT	CASSSGTWPAGELFF
once	TRBJ1-1	TRBV6-5	TRBD1	TGTGCCAGCAGCCAGGACAGGGTGAACACTGAAGCTTTCTTT	CASSQDRVNTEAFF
once	TRBJ2-1	TRBV11-2	NA	TGTGCCAGCAGCTTAGGTGCGGGGTCCTACAATGAGCAGTTCTTC	CASSLGAGSYNEQFF
few	TRBJ2-3	TRBV5-1	NA	TGCGCCAGCAGCATGGGACAAACCTCAGATACGCAGTATTTT	CASSMGQTSDTQYF
NA	TRBJ2-5	TRBV5-6	TRBD2	TGTGCCAGCAGCCCTAGCGGGAAGGAGACCCAGTACTTC	CASSPSGKETQYF
NA	TRBJ2-2	TRBV7-7	TRBD2	TGTGCCAGCAGCCGGACTAGCCCCAACACCGGGGAGCTGTTTTTT	CASSRTSPNTGELFF
NA	TRBJ2-2	TRBV2	NA	TGTGCCAGCACCGAGGGGGGCGGGGAGCTGTTTTTT	CASTEGGGELFF
NA	TRBJ2-5	TRBV18	TRBD2	TGTGCCAGCTCACCCGGCGGGGGGCACCAAGAGACCCAGTACTTC	CASSPGGGHQETQYF
NA	TRBJ1-1	TRBV5-1	NA	TGCGCCAGCAGCTTGGTAGCGGTGAACACTGAAGCTTTCTTT	CASSLVAVNTEAFF
NA	TRBJ2-3	TRBV5-1	NA	TGCGCCAGCAGTTCCCCATGGGGTCGAAATACGCAGTATTTT	CASSSPWGRNTQYF
once	TRBJ1-5	TRBV10-3	NA	TGTGCCATCAGTGGAGGGGGGAATCAGCCCCAGCATTTT	CAISGGGNQPQHF
NA	TRBJ2-6	TRBV4-3	NA	TGCGCCAGCAGCCGGCAGAAACCGGGGGCCAACGTCCTGACTTTC	CASSRQKPGANVLTF
NA	TRBJ2-7	TRBV19	TRBD2	TGTGCCAGTAGTATAGGACTAGCGGGAACGTACGAGCAGTACTTC	CASSIGLAGTYEQYF
NA	TRBJ2-4	TRBV9	NA	TGTGCCAGCAGCCCCCGTTACCGGGAATCCAAAAACATTCAGTACTTC	CASSPRYRESKNIQYF
NA	TRBJ1-2	TRBV27	NA	TGTGCCAGCAGTTTACGCCCGGACATCAACTATGGCTACACCTTC	CASSLRPDINYGYTF
NA	TRBJ2-5	TRBV4-1	NA	TGCGCCAGCAGTCATCCCACTTTACGGGAAGAGACCCAGTACTTC	CASSHPTLREETQYF
NA	TRBJ2-1	TRBV9	TRBD2	TGTGCCAGCAGCGTTGCGCTAGCGGGATACAATGAGCAGTTCTTC	CASSVALAGYNEQFF
NA	TRBJ1-2	TRBV10-3	NA	TGTGCCATCAGTGAGTCGGCAACAAACTATGGCTACACCTTC	CAISESATNYGYTF
NA	TRBJ2-1	TRBV11-2	NA	TGTGCCAGCAGCCCAATGGCAGGGAATGAGCAGTTCTTC	CASSPMAGNEQFF
NA	TRBJ2-6	TRBV7-8	NA	TGTGCCAGCAGCTTAGCGTGGCAGGGAAGGACCGACGTCCTGACTTTC	CASSLAWQGRTDVLTF
NA	TRBJ2-5	TRBV7-2	NA	TGTGCCAGCAGCTTACACGGGGACGGCCAAGAGACCCAGTACTTC	CASSLHGDGQETQYF
NA	TRBJ2-5	TRBV13	TRBD1	TGTGCCAGCAGCCCAAGAGATCGGACAGGGCGGAAGACCCAGTACTTC	CASSPRDRTGRKTQYF
NA	TRBJ2-1	TRBV4-3	NA	TGCGCCAGCAGCCAGACCCCCCCCGAGCGGGCGTACAATGAGCAGTTCTTC	CASSQTPPERAYNEQFF
once	TRBJ2-3	TRBV6-5	TRBD2	TGTGCCAGCCAATTAGCGGGAAGCACAGATACGCAGTATTTT	CASQLAGSTDTQYF
few	TRBJ1-6	TRBV6-4	NA	TGTGCCAGCAGTGACGGGGGGACCGCCAATTCACCCCTCCACTTT	CASSDGGTANSPLHF
NA	TRBJ1-1	TRBV7-2	NA	TGTGCCAGCAGCTTGACAGTTTGGAACACTGAAGCTTTCTTT	CASSLTVWNTEAFF
NA	TRBJ1-2	TRBV19	NA	TGTGCCAGTAGTATCGCAGGGCCGGGATATGGCTACACCTTC	CASSIAGPGYGYTF
NA	TRBJ1-3	TRBV5-6	NA	TGTGCCAGCAGCTTGTTCAGGGACGACCGCACCATATATTTT	CASSLFRDDRTIYF
medium-sized	TRBJ2-2	TRBV4-1	TRBD1	TGCGCCAGCAGGTCACCCGGGACAGGAGAAACCGGGGAGCTGTTTTTT	CASRSPGTGETGELFF
few	TRBJ1-4	TRBV14	NA	TGTGCCAGCAGCCAAGATCTTAGGGGTGAAAAACTGTTTTTT	CASSQDLRGEKLFF
few	TRBJ1-1	TRBV5-1	TRBD1	TGCGCCAGCAGCTTGTACAGGGGGAGCGCTGAAGCTTTCTTT	CASSLYRGSAEAFF
NA	TRBJ1-5	TRBV27	NA	TGTGCCAGCAGTTCCACGCAGGGAAAGCCCCAGCATTTT	CASSSTQGKPQHF
NA	TRBJ2-7	TRBV27	NA	TGTGCCAGCAGCCTGGACTCTTCCTACGAGCAGTACTTC	CASSLDSSYEQYF
NA	TRBJ1-3	TRBV2	NA	TGTGCCAGCATCAGGGACACAGGCTTTGGAGTAAACACCATATATTTT	CASIRDTGFGVNTIYF
NA	TRBJ1-2	TRBV20-1	NA	TGCAGTGCCGGAACAAACTATGGCTACACCTTC	CSAGTNYGYTF
NA	TRBJ2-6	TRBV29-1	NA	TGCAGCGTGACAGCTTCTGGGGCCAACGTCCTGACTTTC	CSVTASGANVLTF
NA	TRBJ1-2	TRBV6-8	NA	TGTGCCAGCAGTACGGTGGGCTCTAGAAAGACCTATGGCTACACCTTC	CASSTVGSRKTYGYTF
once	TRBJ1-5	TRBV6-4	NA	TGTGCCAGCAGTCTTTCTCCCGGGGAGGATCAGCCCCAGCATTTT	CASSLSPGEDQPQHF